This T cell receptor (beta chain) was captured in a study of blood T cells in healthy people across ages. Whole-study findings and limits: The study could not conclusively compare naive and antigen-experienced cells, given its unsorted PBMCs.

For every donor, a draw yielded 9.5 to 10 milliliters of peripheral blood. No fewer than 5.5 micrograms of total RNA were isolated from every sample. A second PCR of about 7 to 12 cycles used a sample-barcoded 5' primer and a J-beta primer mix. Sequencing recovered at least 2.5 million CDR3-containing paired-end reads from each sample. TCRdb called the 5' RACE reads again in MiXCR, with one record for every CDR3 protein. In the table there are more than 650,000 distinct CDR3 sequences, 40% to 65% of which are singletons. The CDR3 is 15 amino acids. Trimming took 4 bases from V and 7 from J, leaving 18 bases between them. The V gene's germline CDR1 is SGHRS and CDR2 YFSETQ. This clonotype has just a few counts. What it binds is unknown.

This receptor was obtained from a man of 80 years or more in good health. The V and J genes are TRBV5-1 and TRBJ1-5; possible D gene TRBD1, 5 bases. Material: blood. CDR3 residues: CASSPEGGGKQPQHF. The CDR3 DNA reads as TGCGCCAGCAGCCCTGAGGGCGGGGGAAAGCAGCCCCAGCATTTT.